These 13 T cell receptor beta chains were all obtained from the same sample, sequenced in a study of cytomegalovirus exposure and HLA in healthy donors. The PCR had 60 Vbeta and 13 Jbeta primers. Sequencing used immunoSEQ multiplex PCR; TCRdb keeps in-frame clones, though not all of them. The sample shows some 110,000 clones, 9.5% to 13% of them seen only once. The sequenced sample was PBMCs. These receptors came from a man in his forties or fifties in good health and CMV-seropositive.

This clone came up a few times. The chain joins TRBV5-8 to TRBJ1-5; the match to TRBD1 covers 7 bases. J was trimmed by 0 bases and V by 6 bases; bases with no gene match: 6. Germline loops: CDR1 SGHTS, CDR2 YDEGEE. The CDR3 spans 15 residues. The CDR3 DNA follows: TGTGCCAGCACCGTGGGACAGTTTAGCAATCAGCCCCAGCATTTT. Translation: CASTVGQFSNQPQHF.

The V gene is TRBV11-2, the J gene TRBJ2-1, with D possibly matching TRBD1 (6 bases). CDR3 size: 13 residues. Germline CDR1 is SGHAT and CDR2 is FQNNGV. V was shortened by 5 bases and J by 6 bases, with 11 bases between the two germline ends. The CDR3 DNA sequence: TGTGCCAGCAGCGAAGGGGGTTCCAATGAGCAGTTCTTC. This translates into CASSEGGSNEQFF. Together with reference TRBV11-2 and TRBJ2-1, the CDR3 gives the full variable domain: EAGVAQSPRYKIIEKRQSVAFWCNPISGHATLYWYQQILGQGPKLLIQFQNNGVVDDSQLPKDRFSAERLKGVDSTLKIQPAKLEDSAVYLCASSEGGSNEQFFGPGTRLTVL.

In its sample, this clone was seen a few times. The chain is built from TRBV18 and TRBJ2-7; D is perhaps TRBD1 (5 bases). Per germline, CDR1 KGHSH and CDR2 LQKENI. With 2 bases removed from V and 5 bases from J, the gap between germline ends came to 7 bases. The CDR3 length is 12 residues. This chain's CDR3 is CASSPWGHEQYF. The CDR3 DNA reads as TGTGCCAGCTCACCATGGGGCCACGAGCAGTACTTC.

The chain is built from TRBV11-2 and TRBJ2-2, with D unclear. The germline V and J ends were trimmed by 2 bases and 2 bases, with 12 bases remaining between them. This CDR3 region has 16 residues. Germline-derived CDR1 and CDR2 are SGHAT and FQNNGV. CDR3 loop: CASSLRRPGNTGELFF. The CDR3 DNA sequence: TGTGCCAGCAGCTTACGCCGACCGGGTAACACCGGGGAGCTGTTTTTT.

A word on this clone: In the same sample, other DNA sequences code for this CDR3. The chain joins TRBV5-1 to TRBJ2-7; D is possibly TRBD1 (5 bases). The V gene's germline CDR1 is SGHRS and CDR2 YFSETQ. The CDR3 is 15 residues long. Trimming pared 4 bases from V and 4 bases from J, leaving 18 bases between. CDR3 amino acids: CASSPYFQGSYEQYF. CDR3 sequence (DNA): TGCGCCAGCAGCCCCTATTTTCAGGGCTCTTACGAGCAGTACTTC.

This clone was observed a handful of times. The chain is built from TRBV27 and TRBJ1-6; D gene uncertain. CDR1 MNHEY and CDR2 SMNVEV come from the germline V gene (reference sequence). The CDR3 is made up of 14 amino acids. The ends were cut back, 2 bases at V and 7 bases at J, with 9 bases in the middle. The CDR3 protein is CASSLISLNSPLHF. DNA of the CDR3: TGTGCCAGCAGTTTAATTAGCCTAAATTCACCCCTCCACTTT.

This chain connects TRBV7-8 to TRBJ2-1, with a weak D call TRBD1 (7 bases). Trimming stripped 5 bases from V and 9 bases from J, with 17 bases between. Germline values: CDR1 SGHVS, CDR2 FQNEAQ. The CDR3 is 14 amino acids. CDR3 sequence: CASSLRGREGEQFF. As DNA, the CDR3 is TGTGCCAGCAGCCTGAGGGGGCGGGAAGGTGAGCAGTTCTTC.

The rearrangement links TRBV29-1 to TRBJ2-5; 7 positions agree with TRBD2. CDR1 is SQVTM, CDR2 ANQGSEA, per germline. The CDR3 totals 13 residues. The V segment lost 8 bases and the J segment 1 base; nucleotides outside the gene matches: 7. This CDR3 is CSLIAGAQETQYF. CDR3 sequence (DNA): TGCAGCCTAATAGCGGGCGCCCAAGAGACCCAGTACTTC.

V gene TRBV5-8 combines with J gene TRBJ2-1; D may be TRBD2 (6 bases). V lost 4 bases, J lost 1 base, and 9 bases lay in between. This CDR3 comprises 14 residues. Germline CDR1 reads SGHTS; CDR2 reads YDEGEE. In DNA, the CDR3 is TGTGCCAGCAGCGCCGGGACTTCCTACAATGAGCAGTTCTTC. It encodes CASSAGTSYNEQFF.

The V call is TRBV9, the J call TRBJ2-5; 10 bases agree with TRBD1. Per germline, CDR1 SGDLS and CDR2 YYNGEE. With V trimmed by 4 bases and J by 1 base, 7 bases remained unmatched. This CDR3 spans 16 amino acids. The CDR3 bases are TGTGCCAGCAGCACCCAGGGACAGGGGATCCAAGAGACCCAGTACTTC. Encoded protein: CASSTQGQGIQETQYF.

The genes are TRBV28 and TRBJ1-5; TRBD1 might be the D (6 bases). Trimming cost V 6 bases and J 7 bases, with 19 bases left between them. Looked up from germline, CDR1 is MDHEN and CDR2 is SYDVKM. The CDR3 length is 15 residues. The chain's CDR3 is CASSLATTGMQPQHF. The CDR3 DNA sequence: TGTGCCAGCAGCTTAGCCACAACAGGGATGCAGCCCCAGCATTTT.

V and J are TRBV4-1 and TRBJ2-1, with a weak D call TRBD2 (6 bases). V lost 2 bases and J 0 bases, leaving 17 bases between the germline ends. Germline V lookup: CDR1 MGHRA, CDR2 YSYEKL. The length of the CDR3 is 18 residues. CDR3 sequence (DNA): TGCGCCAGCAGCCAACAGGCCTCTAGCGTCAACTCCTACAATGAGCAGTTCTTC. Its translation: CASSQQASSVNSYNEQFF.

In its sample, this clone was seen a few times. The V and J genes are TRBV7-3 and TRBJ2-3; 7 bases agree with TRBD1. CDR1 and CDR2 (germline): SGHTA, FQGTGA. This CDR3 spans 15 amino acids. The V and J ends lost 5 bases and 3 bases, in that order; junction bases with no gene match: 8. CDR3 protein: CASSPTGLGTDTQYF. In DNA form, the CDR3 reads TGTGCCAGCAGCCCGACAGGGCTGGGTACAGATACGCAGTATTTT. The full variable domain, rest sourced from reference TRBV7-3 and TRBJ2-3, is GAGVSQTPSNKVTEKGKYVELRCDPISGHTALYWYRQSLGQGPEFLIYFQGTGAADDSGLPNDRFFAVRPEGSVSTLKIQRTERGDSAVYLCASSPTGLGTDTQYFGPGTRLTVL.